This TCR beta chain was sequenced for a study of T-cell reconstitution after alpha-beta-depleted transplantation in children. TCRbeta library preparation incorporated unique molecular identifiers. TCRdb processed the PCR reads anew with MiXCR; each CDR3 protein has one entry. This repertoire shows approximately 630,000 distinct CDR3 sequences, around 13% found once; its top ten account for roughly 0.77%. Study results and limitations: From newly produced T cells came most of the T-cell counts and diversity one year after transplant. Several hundred expanded graft clones reportedly gave rise to the alpha-beta T cells present about two months after transplant.

The germline V and J ends were trimmed by 5 bases and 6 bases, with 10 bases remaining between them. The germline CDR1 and CDR2 sequences are SEHNR and FQNEAQ (reference sequence). This CDR3 has 13 residues. Many counts were recorded for this clonotype. As yet, its antigen is unknown. The sequencing here drew on PBMCs, taken before TCRalphabeta/CD19-depleted stem cell transplant. The chain uses TRBV7-9 and TRBJ2-2; D is ambiguous. The sequence derives from a girl aged 2 to 10 with congenital amegakaryocytic thrombocytopenia, due to receive a stem cell transplant. As DNA, the CDR3 is TGTGCCAGCAGCCCAAGTACTGCCGGGGAGCTGTTTTTT. As protein: CASSPSTAGELFF.